There are a few counts of the clone carrying this T cell receptor beta chain. Germline V gene data show CDR1 as MDHEN and CDR2 as SYDVKM. The CDR3 totals 15 residues. Germline trimming cut 4 bases from V and 0 bases from J; bases unmatched to any gene: 4. This sample is part of a study of T cell changes during pregnancy in multiple sclerosis. Only in-frame clones appear in the TCRdb table, and some are missing; sequencing was by immunoSEQ multiplex PCR. Of about 83,000 clones detected, approximately 91% appear once; the ten largest clones hold 3.5%. This TCR was sampled from a female donor in good health, serving as a control in a pregnancy study. Some clones in this sample may be carry-over from other donors' samples. J is TRBJ2-7 and V is TRBV28; 9 bases line up with TRBD2. This sample comprised PBMCs, obtained in the first trimester of pregnancy. DNA for the CDR3: TGTGCCAGCAGTTCTTGGACTAGCGACTCCTACGAGCAGTACTTC. It encodes CASSSWTSDSYEQYF.